Following are 12 T cell receptor beta chains from one sample sequenced in a study of blood T cell repertoires in COVID-19. This table comes from immunoSEQ multiplex PCR, and its TCRdb copy is limited to in-frame clones, with some not included. The sample lists about 280,000 clones, around 88% occurring once. Sequenced input: PBMCs or T cells enriched from blood (not recorded which). The receptors stem from a woman between 40 and 55 years old who had recovered from COVID-19.

This rearrangement joins TRBV7-2 to TRBJ2-5; tentative D call: TRBD2 (5 bases). The CDR3 runs 14 residues. Germline-derived CDR1 and CDR2 are SGHTA and FQGNSA. V lost 1 base, J lost 7 bases, and 13 bases lay in between. This chain's CDR3 is CASSLGAGGGTQYF. In DNA, the CDR3 is TGTGCCAGCAGCTTAGGGGCCGGAGGAGGGACCCAGTACTTC.

The V call is TRBV7-9, the J call TRBJ2-3; a weak D match, TRBD2 (6 bases). The length of the CDR3 is 15 residues. Germline CDR1 reads SEHNR; CDR2 reads FQNEAQ (reference sequence). The V gene lost 6 bases and the J gene lost 6 bases, with 19 bases spanning the gap. CDR3 DNA sequence: TGTGCCAGCAGAAATCAGGGCGCGGGGTATGATACGCAGTATTTT. Encoded protein: CASRNQGAGYDTQYF.

The chain carries TRBV6-2 or TRBV6-3 and TRBJ2-7; 7 bases map to TRBD2. Germline CDR1 and CDR2: MNHEY and SVGEGT. The CDR3 length is 13 residues. V dropped 2 bases and J dropped 2; count of bases not matched to a gene: 0. This CDR3 reads CASSYAGAYEQYF. In DNA, the CDR3 is TGTGCCAGCAGTTACGCGGGAGCCTACGAGCAGTACTTC.

V is TRBV2 and J is TRBJ2-1; 8 bases fit TRBD2. V lost 4 bases and J lost 16; bases outside the gene matches: 9. CDR1 and CDR2 (germline): SNHLY, FYNNEI. CDR3 length equals 12 residues. The CDR3 nucleotides read TGTGCCAGCAGTGCAGCGGGAGTAGGGTCCTTCTTC. Translated: CASSAAGVGSFF.

The J gene is TRBJ2-7, the V gene TRBV19, with 9 bases matching TRBD1. Trimming removed 5 bases from V and 2 bases from J; junction bases left unmatched: 7. The germline CDR1 and CDR2 sequences are LNHDA and SQIVND (reference sequence). CDR3 length: 15 residues. This CDR3 reads CASSPMRQGAYEQYF. In nucleotides, the CDR3 is TGTGCCAGTAGTCCGATGAGACAGGGGGCCTACGAGCAGTACTTC.

For this clone: A junction end diverges from the germline sequence, so it may reflect a read error. The gene calls are TRBV11-2 and TRBJ1-5, with D possibly being TRBD1 (6 bases). Per the germline V gene, CDR1 is SGHAT and CDR2 is FQNNGV. This CDR3 has 12 amino acids. The CDR3 region has the DNA TGTGCCAGCAGCTACACCGGGACAAGTGCCCCTTTT. Its protein is CASSYTGTSAPF. Filled out from reference TRBV11-2 and TRBJ1-5, the complete variable domain reads EAGVAQSPRYKIIEKRQSVAFWCNPISGHATLYWYQQILGQGPKLLIQFQNNGVVDDSQLPKDRFSAERLKGVDSTLKIQPAKLEDSAVYLCASSYTGTSAPFGDGTRLSIL.

The chain has TRBV7-4 and TRBJ1-2; TRBD1 might be the D (6 bases). This CDR3 comprises 15 residues. Per the germline V gene, CDR1 is SGHVT and CDR2 is SQSDAQ. Trimming removed 0 bases at V and 1 base at J, with 9 bases between. This chain's CDR3 is CASSLAPRGNYGYTF. As DNA, the CDR3 is TGTGCCAGCAGCTTAGCCCCCAGGGGTAACTATGGCTACACCTTC.

V and J are TRBV27 and TRBJ1-5; 8 positions agree with TRBD1. Trimming took 6 bases from V and 9 from J; bases not matched to a gene: 10. The CDR3 loop spans 14 amino acids. Germline values: CDR1 MNHEY, CDR2 SMNVEV (reference sequence). CDR3 loop: CASRRDRWSGPQHF. The CDR3 DNA sequence: TGTGCCAGCAGGCGGGACAGGTGGTCGGGGCCCCAGCATTTT.

The chain carries TRBV7-2 and TRBJ1-2; D possibly corresponds to TRBD1 (6 bases). The CDR3 has 14 amino acids. The V gene lost 2 bases and the J gene lost 3 bases, with 10 bases spanning the gap. Germline V gene lookup returns CDR1 SGHTA and CDR2 FQGNSA. The CDR3 protein is CASSLTGSHYGYTF. The CDR3 DNA reads as TGTGCCAGCAGCTTAACAGGGTCGCACTATGGCTACACCTTC.

The chain is built from TRBV6-2 or TRBV6-3 and TRBJ2-5; unclear D gene. CDR3 length: 13 amino acids. Germline V gene lookup returns CDR1 MNHEY and CDR2 SVGEGT. Trimming shortened V by 5 bases and J by 0 bases, and 7 bases separated the two germline ends. Here the CDR3 reads CASSETYQETQYF. In DNA form, the CDR3 reads TGTGCCAGCAGTGAGACATACCAAGAGACCCAGTACTTC.

The chain uses TRBV3-1 (or the pseudogene TRBV3-2) and TRBJ1-1; 7 bases agree with TRBD1. The junction had 9 bases not matched to a gene; V was cut back by 7 bases and J by 1 base. CDR3 size: 15 residues. Germline V gene lookup returns CDR1 LGHDT and CDR2 YNNKEL (reference sequence). CDR3: CASTARDRANTEAFF. The CDR3 DNA is TGTGCCAGCACCGCCCGCGACAGGGCGAACACTGAAGCTTTCTTT.

The chain uses TRBV5-1 and TRBJ1-2; 9 positions match TRBD1. Unmatched junction bases numbered 1, after V lost 2 bases and J lost 2 bases. Per germline, CDR1 SGHRS and CDR2 YFSETQ. The CDR3 is 14 residues long. The CDR3, as DNA: TGCGCCAGCAGCTTAGACAGGGGGAACTATGGCTACACCTTC. Encoded protein: CASSLDRGNYGYTF.